This passage covers 25 T cell receptor beta chains from one sample sequenced in a study of T-cell reconstitution after alpha-beta-depleted transplantation in children. Preparing the TCRbeta library involved the use of unique molecular identifiers. One entry per CDR3 protein results from TCRdb running MiXCR on the PCR reads. The top ten hold 28% of the sample, which has about 980,000 distinct CDR3 sequences, about 29% seen once. The sample here was PBMCs, mostly from graft donor cells, taken 360 days after TCRalphabeta/CD19-depleted stem cell transplant. The receptors stem from a boy under two years old who had a stem cell transplant for SCID, so the T cells may come from the graft donor.

This clonotype was recorded a few times. The chain combines TRBV6-5 with TRBJ2-5; D is unclear. CDR1 and CDR2 from the germline V gene are MNHEY and SVGAGI. CDR3 length: 11 residues. The V gene lost 1 base and the J gene lost 7 bases, with 4 bases spanning the gap. CDR3 nucleotides: TGTGCCAGCAGTTACTTAGGGACCCAGTACTTC. Its protein is CASSYLGTQYF.

This clonotype came up a few times. This sequence joins TRBV20-1 and TRBJ1-5, with D perhaps matching TRBD1 (6 bases). This CDR3 contains 14 residues. The germline CDR1 and CDR2 sequences are DFQATT and SNEGSKA (reference sequence). Trimming took off 3 bases at V and 3 bases at J, with 12 bases between the two ends. The CDR3 is CSASPGEFNQPQHF. CDR3 coding DNA: TGCAGTGCTAGTCCAGGGGAATTCAATCAGCCCCAGCATTTT.

V gene TRBV7-8 combines with J gene TRBJ1-4; TRBD1 matches at 9 bases. The germline V gene encodes CDR1 SGHVS and CDR2 FQNEAQ. Losses at the gene ends were 5 bases for V and 3 bases for J; bases not matched to a gene: 4. The length of the CDR3 is 15 residues. The CDR3 DNA reads as TGTGCCAGCAGCAAACGGACAGGGGCTAATGAAAAACTGTTTTTT. Translating gives CASSKRTGANEKLFF.

J is TRBJ1-2 and V is TRBV20-1; 9 nucleotides align to TRBD1. The CDR3 is made up of 13 amino acids. Germline trimming cut 6 bases from V and 8 bases from J; bases unmatched to any gene: 10. Germline loops: CDR1 DFQATT, CDR2 SNEGSKA (reference sequence). CDR3: CSALGGDREGYTF. The DNA of the CDR3 is TGCAGTGCGCTCGGGGGGGACAGGGAAGGCTACACCTTC.

The chain carries TRBV18 and TRBJ2-3; 7 nucleotides agree with TRBD2. From germline, CDR1 is KGHSH and CDR2 LQKENI. This CDR3 is built from 17 residues. V lost 0 bases, J lost 0 bases, and 6 bases stayed unmatched. CDR3 in DNA: TGTGCCAGCTCACCACCTATCCGAGCGGGGAGCACAGATACGCAGTATTTT. Residues: CASSPPIRAGSTDTQYF.

There are many counts of this clonotype. This chain links TRBV28 with TRBJ2-5; unclear D gene. This CDR3 region has 15 residues. In germline, CDR1 is MDHEN, CDR2 SYDVKM. V lost 6 bases to trimming and J lost 1 base, with 15 bases between them. The CDR3 protein is CASRGGLASQETQYF. The DNA for the CDR3 is TGTGCCAGCAGAGGTGGCTTGGCCTCCCAAGAGACCCAGTACTTC.

This clonotype was observed many times. V is TRBV4-2 and J is TRBJ2-1; D may correspond to TRBD1 or TRBD2 (5 bases each). CDR3 length equals 15 residues. The germline gives CDR1 LGHNA, CDR2 YNFKEQ. Trimming stripped 5 bases from V and 10 bases from J, with 21 bases between. CDR3 in amino acids: CASSLEEVDGTEQFF. In DNA, the CDR3 is TGTGCCAGCAGCTTAGAAGAGGTCGATGGGACGGAGCAGTTCTTC.

Written as DNA, the CDR3 is TGCAGTGCCCCGAACGGACGAAGGAATGAGCAGTTCTTC. It is translated as CSAPNGRRNEQFF. The J gene is TRBJ2-1, the V gene TRBV20-1; D is uncertain. The CDR3 has 13 amino acids. Looked up from germline, CDR1 is DFQATT and CDR2 is SNEGSKA (reference sequence). Trimming removed 6 bases from V and 7 bases from J, with 16 bases in between.

The chain employs TRBV11-2 and TRBJ2-7; D may be TRBD2 (6 bases). Germline lookup yields CDR1 SGHAT and CDR2 FQNNGV. The CDR3 is 15 amino acids. V lost 2 bases to trimming and J lost 2 bases, with 13 bases between them. The CDR3 DNA reads TGTGCCAGCAGCTTACTCGGGGGACCTCCCTACGAGCAGTACTTC. It translates to CASSLLGGPPYEQYF.

The sample holds many counts of this clonotype. The V call is TRBV5-1, the J call TRBJ2-5; D is perhaps TRBD2 (7 bases). V lost 0 bases, J lost 3 bases, and 12 bases lay in between. This CDR3 comprises 15 residues. The germline gives CDR1 SGHRS, CDR2 YFSETQ. Here the CDR3 DNA reads TGCGCCAGCAGCTTGGGGTCGGGGGGCGAAGAGACCCAGTACTTC. This codes for CASSLGSGGEETQYF.

The chain has TRBV7-3 and TRBJ2-3; 9 bases match TRBD1. The CDR3 has 17 amino acids. J lost 5 bases, V lost 5 bases, and 14 bases had no gene match. Germline assignment: CDR1 SGHTA and CDR2 FQGTGA. The CDR3 DNA reads TGTGCCAGCAGCCGCCCGACAGGGGGGATGCCCGAAGATACGCAGTATTTT. This encodes CASSRPTGGMPEDTQYF.

The chain has TRBV7-9 and TRBJ2-1; a weak D match, TRBD1 (5 bases). The CDR3 has 12 amino acids. Germline CDR1 SEHNR, CDR2 FQNEAQ (reference sequence). V lost 5 bases to trimming and J lost 16 bases, with 18 bases between them. This CDR3 reads CASSIPRAPFFF. The CDR3 nucleotides read TGTGCCAGCAGCATCCCCAGGGCTCCATTTTTCTTC.

This clonotype occurred a few times. This rearrangement joins TRBV29-1 to TRBJ1-2; D is uncertain. The CDR3 spans 18 residues. Trimming left V 3 bases short and J 4 bases short, with 27 bases between. Germline V gene data show CDR1 as SQVTM and CDR2 as ANQGSEA. For the CDR3, the DNA is TGCAGCGTTGAGCGCCGGGCGGCAGCCGGAGGGAAGGGCTATGGCTACACCTTC. Protein sequence: CSVERRAAAGGKGYGYTF. The whole variable domain, filled in from reference TRBV29-1 and TRBJ1-2, reads SAVISQKPSRDICQRGTSLTIQCQVDSQVTMMFWYRQQPGQSLTLIATANQGSEATYESGFVIDKFPISRPNLTFSTLTVSNMSPEDSSIYLCSVERRAAAGGKGYGYTFGSGTRLTVV.

There are a few counts of this clonotype. The rearrangement joins TRBV7-2 to TRBJ1-5; D remains ambiguous. V gave up 1 base and J gave up 1 base, with 5 bases separating them. The germline V gene encodes CDR1 SGHTA and CDR2 FQGNSA. The CDR3 is made up of 14 amino acids. CDR3 residues: CASSLVYSNQPQHF. The CDR3 DNA reads TGTGCCAGCAGCTTAGTTTACAGCAATCAGCCCCAGCATTTT. Filled out from reference TRBV7-2 and TRBJ1-5, the complete variable domain reads GAGVSQSPSNKVTEKGKDVELRCDPISGHTALYWYRQSLGQGLEFLIYFQGNSAPDKSGLPSDRFSAERTGGSVSTLTIQRTQQEDSAVYLCASSLVYSNQPQHFGDGTRLSIL.

This clonotype was counted a few times. The V gene is TRBV10-3, the J gene TRBJ1-5, with D unresolved. CDR1 and CDR2 from the germline V gene are ENHRY and SYGVKD. CDR3 length: 14 amino acids. Trimming removed 4 bases from V and 2 bases from J, with 9 bases in between. This chain's CDR3 is CAISAGEGNQPQHF. CDR3 coding DNA: TGTGCCATCAGTGCCGGGGAAGGCAATCAGCCCCAGCATTTT.

The chain combines TRBV15 with TRBJ2-3; unclear D gene. The CDR3 runs to 13 residues. Germline CDR1 and CDR2: LNHNV and YYDKDF (reference sequence). V was pared by 8 bases and J by 2 bases, with 11 bases between. The CDR3 loop is CATLVANTDTQYF. The CDR3 bases are TGTGCCACCCTCGTGGCAAACACAGATACGCAGTATTTT.

The chain is built from TRBV6-5 and TRBJ2-7; no firm D call. This CDR3 has 16 residues. Germline values: CDR1 MNHEY, CDR2 SVGAGI. Trimming left V 0 bases short and J 3 bases short, with 15 bases between. The CDR3 loop reads CASSYSSQPSRYEQYF. The DNA of the CDR3 is TGTGCCAGCAGTTACTCGAGTCAACCTTCGCGCTACGAGCAGTACTTC.

The chain combines TRBV29-1 with TRBJ2-3; D is possibly TRBD2 (6 bases). CDR1 is SQVTM and CDR2 is ANQGSEA in the germline V gene. This CDR3 has 14 residues. V lost 7 bases and J 1 base, leaving 15 bases between the germline ends. CDR3 loop: CSGGSTSRTDTQYF. CDR3 DNA: TGCAGCGGTGGGAGCACTAGCCGCACAGATACGCAGTATTTT.

This clonotype showed up just once. This chain joins TRBV20-1 and TRBJ1-6; the D is unclear. CDR3 length equals 15 residues. V lost 0 bases, J lost 0 bases, and 6 bases lay in between. CDR1 DFQATT and CDR2 SNEGSKA come from the germline V gene (reference sequence). The CDR3 coding sequence is TGCAGTGCTAGAGAATTTAGCTCCTATAATTCACCCCTCCACTTT. Its translation is CSAREFSSYNSPLHF.

This clonotype has a handful of counts. The CDR3 loop reads CASSLEGTNEKLFF. The CDR3 coding sequence is TGTGCCAGCAGTTTGGAGGGAACTAATGAAAAACTGTTTTTT. This chain connects TRBV12-3 or TRBV12-4 to TRBJ1-4; D uncertain. Trimming pared 3 bases from V and 1 base from J, leaving 6 bases between. This CDR3 has 14 residues.

This clonotype was counted only a few times. The chain recombines TRBV12-3 or TRBV12-4 with TRBJ2-5; weak D call: TRBD1 (5 bases). V was trimmed by 7 bases and J by 12 bases, leaving 21 bases between them. The CDR3 totals 13 residues. The CDR3 coding sequence is TGTGCCAGCACTCACCCGCTGGGGCCACACGAGTACTTC. This sequence encodes CASTHPLGPHEYF.

A few counts support this clonotype. V usage is TRBV4-3 and J usage is TRBJ1-2, with 8 bases lining up with TRBD1. This CDR3 comprises 14 residues. V shed 4 bases, J shed 6 bases, and the junction held 7 bases outside the gene matches. Per the germline V gene, CDR1 is LGHNA and CDR2 is YSLEER. The CDR3 DNA follows: TGCGCCAGCAGCCCGACAGGGGCAAACCATGGCTACACCTTC. Protein sequence: CASSPTGANHGYTF.

There are many counts of this clonotype. The junction departs from the called germline gene at one end, perhaps through a read error. This sequence joins TRBV5-1 and TRBJ2-7; 9 nucleotides agree with TRBD1. This CDR3 spans 14 amino acids. CDR1 SGHRS and CDR2 YFSETQ come from the germline V gene. This CDR3 is CASSSRTGAYEQYF. CDR3 nucleotides: TGTGCCAGCAGTTCCCGGACAGGGGCCTACGAGCAGTACTTC.

In this sample, this clonotype turned up a few times. The chain recombines TRBV5-6 with TRBJ2-3; TRBD2 agrees at 7 bases. Per the germline V gene, CDR1 is SGHDT and CDR2 is YYEEEE. The CDR3 spans 18 residues. V lost 3 bases and J lost 2; bases outside the gene matches: 15. The CDR3 is CASSSFGSWGGLTDTQYF. CDR3 DNA: TGTGCCAGCAGCTCGTTCGGGTCGTGGGGGGGACTCACAGATACGCAGTATTTT.

This clonotype has a count of ten or more. J is TRBJ1-3 and V is TRBV7-2; D is unresolved. Deletions cut 0 bases from V and 0 bases from J, with 6 bases between. CDR1 is SGHTA, CDR2 FQGNSA, per germline. This CDR3 is 15 amino acids long. The CDR3 coding sequence is TGTGCCAGCAGCTTAGCGCGTAGCTCTGGAAACACCATATATTTT. It is translated as CASSLARSSGNTIYF.